This T cell receptor beta chain comes out of a study of OX40 agonist ivuxolimab in advanced cancers. General study points: Undetermined was the antigen specificity of the expanded peripheral T cells. There were, on average, more expanded clones in CD8+ T cells than in CD4+.

The CDR3 is 12 amino acids. CDR1 and CDR2 from the germline V gene are LNHDA and SQIVND (reference sequence). Deletions cut 11 bases from V and 7 bases from J, with 18 bases between. No patient had autoimmune disease or received systemic immunosuppression. Remarks on this clone: Its matching antigen is unknown.

Using immunoSEQ multiplex PCR, the repertoire was profiled, and TCRdb retains in-frame clones only, with some absent. The table has 50,000 to 65,000 clones, approximately 91% seen once; the top ten hold approximately 0.8%. This sequence joins TRBV19 and TRBJ2-7, with a tentative D call TRBD2 (6 bases). The receptor's source is an adult with an advanced solid tumor such as melanoma, head and neck, liver or kidney cancer. Specimen: CD4+ or CD8+ T cells sorted from blood, collected in a trial of the OX40 agonist ivuxolimab. The CDR3 protein is CAGGSRRREQYF. In DNA, the CDR3 is TGTGCCGGGGGGTCGAGGAGGAGGGAGCAGTACTTC.